Below, 5 T cell receptor beta chains from the same sample are listed, as sequenced in a study of CD8+CD57+ T cells in acquired aplastic anemia. Profiling that covered TCR beta VDJ and CDR3 relied on genomic DNA as its template. TCRdb reprocessed the reads via MiXCR and lists one record per CDR3 protein. The repertoire holds 75,000 to 90,000 distinct CDR3 sequences, with about 45% as singletons. The sample consisted of sorted CD4+, CD8+, or CD8+CD57+ T cells (not recorded which) from PBMCs. Receptors originate from a human donor in good health, serving as a control.

Many counts were recorded for this clonotype. The chain links TRBV9 to TRBJ2-1, with 8 bases fitting TRBD2. V lost 4 bases to trimming and J lost 0 bases; unmatched junction nucleotides: 3. Per the germline V gene, CDR1 is SGDLS and CDR2 is YYNGEE. There are 15 residues in the CDR3. In DNA form, the CDR3 reads TGTGCCAGCAGCTCGACTAGCGACTCCTACAATGAGCAGTTCTTC. This translates into CASSSTSDSYNEQFF.

This clonotype was seen ten or more times. This rearrangement joins TRBV19 to TRBJ2-7, with TRBD1 as a possible D gene (6 bases). The CDR3 is made up of 15 amino acids. CDR1 LNHDA and CDR2 SQIVND come from the germline V gene (reference sequence). Trimming stripped 7 bases from V and 5 bases from J, with 21 bases between. DNA of the CDR3: TGTGCCAGTACCCCGGGACACCAAACGAGAGACGAGCAGTACTTC. It specifies CASTPGHQTRDEQYF.

As regards this clonotype: A much more abundant neighbour one base away suggests this may be a read error. The chain joins TRBV29-1 to TRBJ2-3; possibly TRBD1 for D (6 bases). The CDR3 spans 18 residues. V lost 0 bases and J 4 bases, leaving 23 bases between the germline ends. From germline, CDR1 is SQVTM and CDR2 ANQGSEA. The chain's CDR3 is CSVEDLDYPGQPPDTQYF. The CDR3 bases are TGCAGCGTTGAAGACCTCGACTACCCAGGACAGCCCCCAGATACGCAGTATTTT.

This clonotype was recorded at least ten times. The chain combines TRBV12-3 or TRBV12-4 with TRBJ1-2; maybe TRBD1 (5 bases). V lost 2 bases to trimming and J lost 6 bases, with 13 bases between them. The CDR3 loop spans 14 amino acids. The CDR3 loop is CASSLNGREHGYTF. The CDR3 DNA is TGTGCCAGCAGTTTAAACGGCAGGGAACATGGCTACACCTTC.

In nucleotides, the CDR3 is TGTGCCTGGACGGGGGGAATGAACACCGGGGAGCTGTTTTTT. Its protein is CAWTGGMNTGELFF. The J gene is TRBJ2-2, the V gene TRBV30; 7 nucleotides match TRBD2. Looked up from germline, CDR1 is GTSNPN and CDR2 is SVGIG (reference sequence). This CDR3 contains 14 residues. Losses at the gene ends were 4 bases for V and 1 base for J; bases not matched to a gene: 3.